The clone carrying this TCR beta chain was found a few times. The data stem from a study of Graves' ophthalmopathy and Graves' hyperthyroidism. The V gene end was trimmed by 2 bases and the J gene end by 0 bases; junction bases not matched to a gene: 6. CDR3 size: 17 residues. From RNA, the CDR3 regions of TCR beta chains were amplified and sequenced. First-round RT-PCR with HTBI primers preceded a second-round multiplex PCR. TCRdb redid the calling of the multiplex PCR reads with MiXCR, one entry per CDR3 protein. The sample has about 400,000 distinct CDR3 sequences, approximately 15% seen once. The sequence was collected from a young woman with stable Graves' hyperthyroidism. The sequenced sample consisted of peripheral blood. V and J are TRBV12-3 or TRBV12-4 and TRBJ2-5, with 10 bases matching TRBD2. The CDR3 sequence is CASSLLGLAGDQETQYF. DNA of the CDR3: TGTGCCAGCAGTTTATTAGGCCTAGCGGGGGACCAAGAGACCCAGTACTTC.